Listed below are T cell receptor beta chains from one sample, sequenced in a study of OX40 agonist ivuxolimab in advanced cancers. Generated by immunoSEQ multiplex PCR, the TCRdb table keeps only in-frame clones and is missing some. The sample holds 77,000 or so clones, over 70% seen once. The source material was CD4+ or CD8+ T cells sorted from blood, sampled in a trial of the OX40 agonist ivuxolimab. These receptor sequences come from an adult with an advanced solid tumor such as melanoma, head and neck, liver or kidney cancer. Each CDR3 is given with its conserved first and last residue. The D gene is left open where the match is weak. Clone size is given for some rows only: seen once, a few or many times, or a class if the clone is expanded.

clone size	V gene	J gene	D gene	CDR3 DNA	CDR3 protein
-	TRBV18	TRBJ2-5	TRBD1	TGTGCCAGCTCAACCCGGACAGGGAAAGAGACCCAGTACTTC	CASSTRTGKETQYF
-	TRBV4-3	TRBJ2-2	-	TGCGCCAGCAGCCAAGAGCTAGGGGCGGCGAACACCGGGGAGCTGTTTTTT	CASSQELGAANTGELFF
-	TRBV29-1	TRBJ1-2	-	TGCAGCGTTGTTAGGACATCCGCTAACTATGGCTACACCTTC	CSVVRTSANYGYTF
-	TRBV20-1	TRBJ2-3	-	TGCAGTGCTAGAGATAGAGATACGCAGTATTTT	CSARDRDTQYF
-	TRBV4-3	TRBJ2-5	-	TGCGCCAGCAGCCAAGTGGGTAGTTACCAAGAGACCCAGTACTTC	CASSQVGSYQETQYF
few	TRBV19	TRBJ2-5	-	TGTGCCAGTAGTAGTCAGGGGTTCGAGACCCAGTACTTC	CASSSQGFETQYF
-	TRBV18	TRBJ2-5	TRBD2	TGTGCCAGCTCACCAAGACTAGCGGGGACCCAAGAGACCCAGTACTTC	CASSPRLAGTQETQYF
-	TRBV28	TRBJ1-5	TRBD1	TGTGCCAGCATCTCTGAGACAGGGAGACGGAATCAGCCCCAGCATTTT	CASISETGRRNQPQHF
once	TRBV19	TRBJ2-6	TRBD1	TGTGCCACCTCATCCGAGACAGGGGGCCCTGGGGCCAACGTCCTGACTTTC	CATSSETGGPGANVLTF
few	TRBV28	TRBJ1-4	TRBD1	TGTGCCAGCGGACAGGGAGCGGATGAAAAACTGTTTTTT	CASGQGADEKLFF
-	TRBV27	TRBJ1-2	-	TGTGCCAGCAGTTTATCAGCGGGGATCGGCTACACCTTC	CASSLSAGIGYTF
-	TRBV18	TRBJ2-5	TRBD1	TGTGCCAGCTCACCGGGACAGCTAGGGACCCAGTACTTC	CASSPGQLGTQYF
-	TRBV10-3	TRBJ1-5	TRBD1	TGTGCCATCAGTGATGGGACAGGGAATCAGCCCCAGCATTTT	CAISDGTGNQPQHF
-	TRBV9	TRBJ2-5	TRBD2	TGTGCCAGCAGCGTAGGTCCGGGGGGTCAAGAGACCCAGTACTTC	CASSVGPGGQETQYF
-	TRBV18	TRBJ2-5	-	TGTGCCAGCTCACCGAGCGGAGGGGCCAAGAAGACCCAGTACTTC	CASSPSGGAKKTQYF
-	TRBV5-1	TRBJ1-1	-	TGCGCCAGCAGCTTGGGACAGATCAGCCCTGAAGCTTTCTTT	CASSLGQISPEAFF
-	TRBV6-6	TRBJ2-1	-	TGTGCCAGCAGTTACGGGAAAATCCGCTCGGGGAATGAGCAGTTCTTC	CASSYGKIRSGNEQFF
-	TRBV6-1	TRBJ1-2	TRBD1	TGTGCCAGCAGTGAAACGATGGGACAGGGAAACTATGGCTACACCTTC	CASSETMGQGNYGYTF
-	TRBV5-1	TRBJ1-3	-	TGCGCCAGCAGCTTGGGGGCAGGAAACTCTGGAAACACCATATATTTT	CASSLGAGNSGNTIYF
once	TRBV6-1	TRBJ1-1	-	TGTGCCAGCAGGTATAGGTTGAACACTGAAGCTTTCTTT	CASRYRLNTEAFF
once	TRBV28	TRBJ1-6	-	TGTGCCAGCAGTTTAAGGGGGAACCGGTCACCCCTCCACTTT	CASSLRGNRSPLHF
-	TRBV18	TRBJ2-5	-	TGTGCCAGCTCTCTCGGGCTGAAAGAGACCCAGTACTTC	CASSLGLKETQYF
-	TRBV7-6	TRBJ2-7	-	TGTGCCAGCAGCTTAGAACGCAGGGAGATGTCCTACGAGCAGTACTTC	CASSLERREMSYEQYF
-	TRBV19	TRBJ1-5	-	TGTGCCACCAGACAGGGCAATCAGCCCCAGCATTTT	CATRQGNQPQHF
-	TRBV6-1	TRBJ1-5	-	TGTGCCAGCAGACAGGGCAATCAGCCCCAGCATTTT	CASRQGNQPQHF